Listed below are T cell receptor beta chains from one sample, sequenced in a study of OX40 agonist ivuxolimab in advanced cancers. The repertoire was sequenced with immunoSEQ multiplex PCR; TCRdb's copy has only in-frame clones and lacks some. The sample shows over 75,000 clones, 90% to 95% of them seen only once. The sample in question was CD4+ or CD8+ T cells sorted from blood, obtained in a trial of the OX40 agonist ivuxolimab. All receptors come from an adult with an advanced solid tumor such as melanoma, head and neck, liver or kidney cancer. Each CDR3 is given with its conserved first and last residue. The order of the fields is V gene, J gene, clone size, D gene, CDR3 DNA, CDR3 protein. The D gene is left open where the match is weak. A row's size may be missing; if present it is once, few, many or a size class.

V: TRBV5-1; J: TRBJ1-4; size: -; D: -; DNA: TGCGCCAGCAGCCCCATGGCGGGTACTAATGAAAAACTGTTTTTT; CDR3: CASSPMAGTNEKLFF
V: TRBV7-3; J: TRBJ2-7; size: -; D: -; DNA: TGTGCCAGCAGCCCAGGTGGAAGCTCCTACGAGCAGTACTTC; CDR3: CASSPGGSSYEQYF
V: TRBV10-3; J: TRBJ1-1; size: -; D: -; DNA: TGTGCCATCAGTGAGTCAGTGACCGGGCTTAGAACTGAAGCTTTCTTT; CDR3: CAISESVTGLRTEAFF
V: TRBV7-9; J: TRBJ1-4; size: -; D: -; DNA: TGTGCCAGCAGCTTATTCGGTAATGAAAAACTGTTTTTT; CDR3: CASSLFGNEKLFF
V: TRBV2; J: TRBJ2-2; size: once; D: TRBD1; DNA: TGTGCCAGCAGATCGGACAGGGCGAACACCGGGGAGCTGTTTTTT; CDR3: CASRSDRANTGELFF
V: TRBV5-1; J: TRBJ1-1; size: -; D: -; DNA: TGCGCCAGCAGCTTCACACAGAACACTGAAGCTTTCTTT; CDR3: CASSFTQNTEAFF
V: TRBV19; J: TRBJ2-4; size: -; D: -; DNA: TGTGCCAGTAGTCTCCGGGGGCCAATGGCCAAAAACATTCAGTACTTC; CDR3: CASSLRGPMAKNIQYF
V: TRBV9; J: TRBJ2-3; size: -; D: -; DNA: TGTGCCAGCAGCGTAGACGAGGGTGGCACAGATACGCAGTATTTT; CDR3: CASSVDEGGTDTQYF
V: TRBV2; J: TRBJ1-2; size: -; D: -; DNA: TGTGCCAGCAGTGCTGGAAGGAACTATGGCTACACCTTC; CDR3: CASSAGRNYGYTF
V: TRBV28; J: TRBJ2-7; size: -; D: -; DNA: TGTGCCAGCAGTCCCGAAGCGCCCGGGGACCACGAGCAGTACTTC; CDR3: CASSPEAPGDHEQYF
V: TRBV28; J: TRBJ1-3; size: -; D: TRBD1; DNA: TGTGCCAGCAGTTCCGGGACAGCAAATGGAAACACCATATATTTT; CDR3: CASSSGTANGNTIYF
V: TRBV5-4; J: TRBJ1-1; size: -; D: -; DNA: TGTGCCAGCAGTGCTAGAGGTAGCACTGAAGCTTTCTTT; CDR3: CASSARGSTEAFF
V: TRBV7-8; J: TRBJ2-2; size: -; D: TRBD1; DNA: TGTGCCAGCAGCTCGTTTTTCGGGACAGGGAACACCGGGGAGCTGTTTTTT; CDR3: CASSSFFGTGNTGELFF
V: TRBV27; J: TRBJ1-2; size: -; D: -; DNA: TGTGCCAGCAGTCCTACAGGAAAGGAGTATGGCTACACCTTC; CDR3: CASSPTGKEYGYTF
V: TRBV6-5; J: TRBJ1-5; size: -; D: TRBD1; DNA: TGTGCCAGCAGAAGTGACAGGGGAGGTCAGCCCCAGCATTTT; CDR3: CASRSDRGGQPQHF
V: TRBV2; J: TRBJ2-5; size: -; D: -; DNA: TGTGCCAGCGTCAACCCAGGACCTCAAGAGACCCAGTACTTC; CDR3: CASVNPGPQETQYF
V: TRBV11-3; J: TRBJ1-4; size: -; D: -; DNA: TGTGCCAGCAGCTTAATTGGGAATGAAAAACTGTTTTTT; CDR3: CASSLIGNEKLFF
V: TRBV27; J: TRBJ2-3; size: -; D: -; DNA: TGTGCCAGCAGCCCTATCCCCAGCACAGATACGCAGTATTTT; CDR3: CASSPIPSTDTQYF
V: TRBV4-1; J: TRBJ2-1; size: -; D: TRBD2; DNA: TGCGCCAGCAGCCAAGTTTTTAGCGGGAGACTCCGGAATGAGCAGTTCTTC; CDR3: CASSQVFSGRLRNEQFF
V: TRBV9; J: TRBJ1-5; size: -; D: -; DNA: TGTGCCAGCAGCGTAGGGGCAGGGGAATATAGCAATCAGCCCCAGCATTTT; CDR3: CASSVGAGEYSNQPQHF
V: TRBV6-5; J: TRBJ2-2; size: -; D: -; DNA: TGTGCCAGCAGTTTTTCCGGGTTGAACACCGGGGAGCTGTTTTTT; CDR3: CASSFSGLNTGELFF
V: TRBV21-1; J: TRBJ2-1; size: -; D: -; DNA: TGTGCCAGCAGCAAAGGTGTCCAGACTAGCGGGAGCTCCTACAATGAGCAGTTCTTC; CDR3: CASSKGVQTSGSSYNEQFF
V: TRBV10-3; J: TRBJ2-3; size: few; D: TRBD2; DNA: TGTGCCACCAGCGGGAGCCGGACAGATACGCAGTATTTT; CDR3: CATSGSRTDTQYF
V: TRBV6-6; J: TRBJ1-5; size: -; D: -; DNA: TGTGCCAGCACATTACAGGAGGCAGGCCAGCCCCAGCATTTT; CDR3: CASTLQEAGQPQHF
V: TRBV19; J: TRBJ1-2; size: -; D: -; DNA: TGTGCCAGTAGTACCTGGGGTGAGGGATCGGGCTATGGCTACACCTTC; CDR3: CASSTWGEGSGYGYTF
V: TRBV29-1; J: TRBJ2-3; size: -; D: TRBD2; DNA: TGCAGCGTTGGAAGCGGGAGGGACACAGATACGCAGTATTTT; CDR3: CSVGSGRDTDTQYF
V: TRBV19; J: TRBJ2-5; size: -; D: TRBD1; DNA: TGTGCCAGTAGTATAGCATATCGAAGGGGACAGCCTTATCAAGAGACCCAGTACTTC; CDR3: CASSIAYRRGQPYQETQYF
V: TRBV6-1; J: TRBJ1-2; size: -; D: -; DNA: TGTGCCAGCAGTGAAGGGAGGTATGGCTACACCTTC; CDR3: CASSEGRYGYTF
V: TRBV5-1; J: TRBJ1-6; size: -; D: -; DNA: TGCGCCAGCAGCTTGGGCATAGGGGCTAATTCACCCCTCCACTTT; CDR3: CASSLGIGANSPLHF
V: TRBV27; J: TRBJ1-5; size: -; D: -; DNA: TGTGCCAGCAGTTCGAGGAGAAATCAGCCCCAGCATTTT; CDR3: CASSSRRNQPQHF
V: TRBV10-1; J: TRBJ2-2; size: -; D: -; DNA: TGCGCCAGCTCAAGCCGGGATGGGAACACCGGGGAGCTGTTTTTT; CDR3: CASSSRDGNTGELFF
V: TRBV28; J: TRBJ2-7; size: -; D: -; DNA: TGTGCCAGCCTGGGGGCAGGGTGGTACGAGCAGTACTTC; CDR3: CASLGAGWYEQYF
V: TRBV7-2; J: TRBJ2-3; size: -; D: -; DNA: TGTGCCAGCAGCCCGGTAGGCAGATCTAGCACAGATACGCAGTATTTT; CDR3: CASSPVGRSSTDTQYF
V: TRBV6-1; J: TRBJ2-7; size: -; D: -; DNA: TGTGCCAGCAGGACAGCTCCGGGCTCCTACGAGCAGTACTTC; CDR3: CASRTAPGSYEQYF
V: TRBV28; J: TRBJ1-5; size: -; D: -; DNA: TGTGCCAGCAGTTTAATGTCAGGGCACGACAATCAGCCCCAGCATTTT; CDR3: CASSLMSGHDNQPQHF
V: TRBV7-2; J: TRBJ2-3; size: once; D: -; DNA: TGTGCCGGGCGAACGAGCACAGATACGCAGTATTTT; CDR3: CAGRTSTDTQYF
V: TRBV7-2; J: TRBJ2-1; size: -; D: -; DNA: TGTGCCAGCAGCTTAGTGGCCCTAGAGCAGTTCTTC; CDR3: CASSLVALEQFF
V: TRBV6-5; J: TRBJ2-7; size: -; D: -; DNA: TGTGCCAGCAGCGTCGGACAGCGTTCCTACGAGCAGTACTTC; CDR3: CASSVGQRSYEQYF
V: TRBV19; J: TRBJ2-5; size: -; D: TRBD1; DNA: TGTGCCAGTAGTAGGGACAGAATAAGACAAGAGACCCAGTACTTC; CDR3: CASSRDRIRQETQYF
V: TRBV2; J: TRBJ2-1; size: -; D: -; DNA: TGTGCCAGCAGTGGGGAAAATGAGCAGTTCTTC; CDR3: CASSGENEQFF
V: TRBV6-5; J: TRBJ2-2; size: -; D: -; DNA: TGTGCCAGCACCCCGACCTCCAGGGTCACCGGGGAGCTGTTTTTT; CDR3: CASTPTSRVTGELFF
V: TRBV15; J: TRBJ2-7; size: -; D: -; DNA: TGTGCCACCAGCAGAGGGTCCGGGCGGGACTCCTACGAGCAGTACTTC; CDR3: CATSRGSGRDSYEQYF